This TCR beta chain emerged from a study of T-cell memory formation after mild COVID-19. General study points: Memory cells collected pre-infection included some clones that later responded, suggesting cross-reactive memory joined. Contracting CD4+ clones sat mainly in CM and EM; CD8+ in EMRA. There was a balanced CD4/CD8 profile in clones contracting day 15 to 85, and later expanders leaned CD4+.

As regards this clonotype: Its target is not known.

Germline trimming cut 5 bases from V and 0 bases from J; bases unmatched to any gene: 4. This CDR3 is built from 17 residues. CDR1 and CDR2 from the germline V gene are LNHDA and SQIVND (reference sequence). Constant-segment-primed 5'RACE gave TCR alpha and TCR beta cDNA libraries with sample barcodes and UMIs. TCRdb reprocessed the 5' RACE reads with MiXCR, giving one entry per CDR3 protein. The sample holds more than 350,000 distinct CDR3 sequences; around 21% are singletons and the top ten take approximately 12%. The TCR was taken from an adult woman who had mild COVID-19 (a few samples of this study predate the infection). Cell type and time point are not known. V usage is TRBV19 and J usage is TRBJ2-3; 14 bases line up with TRBD2. Source material: PBMCs or a T cell subset sorted from them (not recorded which). This CDR3 is CASSAWTSGRSTDTQYF. The CDR3, as DNA: TGTGCCAGTAGTGCTTGGACTAGCGGGAGGAGCACAGATACGCAGTATTTT.